This TCR beta chain originates from a study of blood T cell repertoires in COVID-19. Study background: COVID-19 samples, acute and convalescent, were from the United States, Italy and Spain. T cells, B-cell-depleted T cells, or PBMCs supplied cDNA or gDNA.

The table came from immunoSEQ multiplex PCR; TCRdb's copy has only in-frame clones and leaves some out. Of 250,000 to 350,000 clones listed, 75% to 90% are singletons. The CDR3 spans 17 residues. V was pared by 2 bases and J by 0 bases, with 8 bases of the junction left unmatched. In germline, CDR1 is MNHEY, CDR2 SVGEGT. The specimen was peripheral blood. V and J are TRBV6-2 or TRBV6-3 and TRBJ1-1; 8 nucleotides align to TRBD1. The TCR originated in a woman aged 55-70 years with acute or convalescent COVID-19. The CDR3 loop is CASSYSNRGGMNTEAFF. CDR3 bases: TGTGCCAGCAGTTACAGCAACAGGGGGGGTATGAACACTGAAGCTTTCTTT.